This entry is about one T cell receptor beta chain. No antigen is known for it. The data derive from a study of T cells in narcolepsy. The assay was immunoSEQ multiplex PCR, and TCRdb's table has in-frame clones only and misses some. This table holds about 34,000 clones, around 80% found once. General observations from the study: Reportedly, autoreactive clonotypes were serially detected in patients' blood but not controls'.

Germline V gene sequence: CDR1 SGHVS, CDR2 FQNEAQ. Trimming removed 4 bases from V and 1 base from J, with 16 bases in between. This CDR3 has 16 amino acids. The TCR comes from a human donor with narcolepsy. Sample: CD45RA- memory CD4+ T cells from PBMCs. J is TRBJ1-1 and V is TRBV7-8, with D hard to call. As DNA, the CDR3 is TGTGCCAGCAGCTCCCGCCCTAGGGTAGGGAACACTGAAGCTTTCTTT. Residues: CASSSRPRVGNTEAFF.